This T cell receptor (beta chain) comes out of a study of T cells after yellow fever vaccination. This clonotype was recorded only once. TCRdb re-called the 5' RACE reads with MiXCR, one entry per CDR3 protein. The sample has about 580,000 distinct CDR3 sequences, roughly a sixth seen once; the top ten hold 15% to 20%. This clonotype originated in a man between 18 and 29 years old who received the YFV17D yellow fever vaccine. Sequencing used PBMCs, obtained about 5 days after the first yellow fever vaccination.

The CDR3, as DNA: TGTGCCAGCAGCCCGGGACTTCCCGACTACAATGAGCAGTTCTTC. Translated: CASSPGLPDYNEQFF. The chain joins TRBV4-2 to TRBJ2-1; TRBD2 might be the D (6 bases). The germline CDR1 and CDR2 sequences are LGHNA and YNFKEQ. This CDR3 region has 15 residues. V was clipped by 4 bases and J by 3 bases, with 13 bases between them.